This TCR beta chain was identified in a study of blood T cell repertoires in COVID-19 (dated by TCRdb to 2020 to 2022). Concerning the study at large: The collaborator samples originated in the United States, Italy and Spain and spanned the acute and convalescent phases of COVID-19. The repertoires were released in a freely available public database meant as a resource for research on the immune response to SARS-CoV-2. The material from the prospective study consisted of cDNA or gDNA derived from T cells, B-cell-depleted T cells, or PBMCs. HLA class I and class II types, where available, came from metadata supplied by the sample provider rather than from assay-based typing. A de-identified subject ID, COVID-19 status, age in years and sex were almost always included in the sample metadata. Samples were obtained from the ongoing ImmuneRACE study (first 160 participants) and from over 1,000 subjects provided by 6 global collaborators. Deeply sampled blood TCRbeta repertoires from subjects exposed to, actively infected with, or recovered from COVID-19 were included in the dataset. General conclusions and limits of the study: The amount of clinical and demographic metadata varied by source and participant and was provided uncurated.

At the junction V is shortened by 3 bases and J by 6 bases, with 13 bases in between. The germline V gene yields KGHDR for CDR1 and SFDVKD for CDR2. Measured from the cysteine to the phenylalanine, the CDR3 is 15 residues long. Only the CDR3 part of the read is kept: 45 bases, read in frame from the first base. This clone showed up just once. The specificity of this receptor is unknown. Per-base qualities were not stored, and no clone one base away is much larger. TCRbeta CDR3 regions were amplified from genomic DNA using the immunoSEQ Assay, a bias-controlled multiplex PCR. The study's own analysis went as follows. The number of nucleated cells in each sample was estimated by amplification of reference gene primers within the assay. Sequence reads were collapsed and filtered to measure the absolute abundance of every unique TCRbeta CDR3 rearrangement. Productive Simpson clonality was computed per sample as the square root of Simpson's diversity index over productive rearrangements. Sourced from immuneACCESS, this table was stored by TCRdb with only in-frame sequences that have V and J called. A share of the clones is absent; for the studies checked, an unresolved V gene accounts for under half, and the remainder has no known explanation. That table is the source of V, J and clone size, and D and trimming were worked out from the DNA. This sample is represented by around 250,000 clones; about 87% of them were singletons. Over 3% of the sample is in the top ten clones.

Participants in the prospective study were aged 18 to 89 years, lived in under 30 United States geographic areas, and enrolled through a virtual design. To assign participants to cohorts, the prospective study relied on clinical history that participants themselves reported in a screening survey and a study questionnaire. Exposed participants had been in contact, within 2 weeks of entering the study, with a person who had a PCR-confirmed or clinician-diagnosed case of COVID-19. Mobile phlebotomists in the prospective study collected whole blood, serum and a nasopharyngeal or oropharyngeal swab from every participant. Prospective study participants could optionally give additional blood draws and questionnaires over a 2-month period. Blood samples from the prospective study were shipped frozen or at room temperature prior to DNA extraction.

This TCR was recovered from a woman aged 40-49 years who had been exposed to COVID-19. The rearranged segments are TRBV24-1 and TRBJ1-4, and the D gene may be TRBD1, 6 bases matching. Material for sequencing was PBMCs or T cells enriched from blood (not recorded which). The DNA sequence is TGTGCCACCAGTGATCCTTCAGGGGAAGATGAAAAACTGTTTTTT. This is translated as CATSDPSGEDEKLFF.